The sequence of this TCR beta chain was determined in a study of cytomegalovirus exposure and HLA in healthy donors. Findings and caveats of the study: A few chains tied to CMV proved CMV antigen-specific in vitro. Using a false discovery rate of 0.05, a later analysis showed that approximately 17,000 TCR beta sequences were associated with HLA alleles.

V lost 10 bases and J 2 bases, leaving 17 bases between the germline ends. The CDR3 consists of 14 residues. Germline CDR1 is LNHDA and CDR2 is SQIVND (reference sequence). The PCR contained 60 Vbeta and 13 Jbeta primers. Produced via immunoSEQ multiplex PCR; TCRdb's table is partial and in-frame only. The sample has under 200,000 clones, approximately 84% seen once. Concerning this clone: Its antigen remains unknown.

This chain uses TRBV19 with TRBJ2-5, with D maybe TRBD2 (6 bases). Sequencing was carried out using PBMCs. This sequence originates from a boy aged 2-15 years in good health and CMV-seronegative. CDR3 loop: CATGRGIGQETQYF. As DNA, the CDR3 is TGTGCCACGGGGCGGGGAATTGGGCAAGAGACCCAGTACTTC.